Following are 25 T cell receptor beta chains from one sample sequenced in a study of molecular identifiers for immune sequencing clone quantification. TCRdb reprocessed the PCR reads with MiXCR, giving one entry per CDR3 protein. The sample has tens of thousands of distinct CDR3 sequences; 15% to 20% are singletons. Sequencing used naive CD8+ T cells from blood, with Jurkat cell RNA spiked in. Subset described: FACS-sorted CD8+CD4-CCR7+CD45RA+ naive T cells. The receptor set was obtained from a human donor in good health. Some libraries in this study had Jurkat cell RNA spiked in.

This clonotype showed up many times. The gene calls are TRBV5-1 and TRBJ1-1; the D is unclear. The CDR3 totals 14 residues. CDR1 SGHRS and CDR2 YFSETQ come from the germline V gene. V gave up 0 bases and J gave up 4 bases, with 10 bases separating them. The CDR3 DNA reads as TGCGCCAGCAGCTTGGGGCCGGTCGGCACTGAAGCTTTCTTT. The encoded protein is CASSLGPVGTEAFF.

This clonotype was picked up many times. The chain combines TRBV10-3 with TRBJ2-7; D not certain. The germline CDR1 and CDR2 sequences are ENHRY and SYGVKD. Trimming left V 3 bases short and J 5 bases short, with 17 bases between. The CDR3 is made up of 15 amino acids. Here the CDR3 reads CAISDPGLTPHEQYF. The CDR3 nucleotides read TGTGCCATCAGTGACCCCGGGCTCACCCCGCACGAGCAGTACTTC.

Many counts were recorded for this clonotype. This chain uses TRBV7-9 with TRBJ1-1, with D tentatively TRBD1 (6 bases). Per germline, CDR1 SEHNR and CDR2 FQNEAQ (reference sequence). V lost 0 bases, J lost 4 bases, and 18 bases lay in between. The CDR3 has 17 residues. DNA for the CDR3: TGTGCCAGCAGCTTAGCCGGATACAGGGTTCATGGCACTGAAGCTTTCTTT. This gives the protein CASSLAGYRVHGTEAFF.

This clonotype was recorded many times. The chain links TRBV7-6 to TRBJ2-1; 14 nucleotides line up with TRBD2. The germline CDR1 and CDR2 sequences are SGHVS and FNYEAQ. V trimming: 7 bases; J trimming: 7 bases; junction bases outside the gene matches: 15. The CDR3 spans 18 residues. CDR3 residues: CASTPRLGLAGEFNEQFF. In DNA, the CDR3 is TGTGCCAGCACCCCCCGTTTGGGACTAGCGGGGGAGTTTAATGAGCAGTTCTTC. Full variable domain (rest looked up from reference TRBV7-6 and TRBJ2-1): GAGVSQSPRYKVTKRGQDVALRCDPISGHVSLYWYRQALGQGPEFLTYFNYEAQQDKSGLPNDRFSAERPEGSISTLTIQRTEQRDSAMYRCASTPRLGLAGEFNEQFFGPGTRLTVL.

There are many counts of this clonotype. The gene calls are TRBV4-2 and TRBJ2-7; D is possibly TRBD1 or TRBD2 (6 bases each). The CDR3 loop spans 16 amino acids. CDR1 and CDR2 (germline): LGHNA, YNFKEQ. V was trimmed by 3 bases and J by 5 bases, leaving 20 bases between them. The CDR3 DNA sequence: TGTGCCAGCAGCCAGGGACCGCCCGGGGGCGGAGACGAGCAGTACTTC. Its protein product is CASSQGPPGGGDEQYF.

The rearrangement uses TRBV27 and TRBJ2-1; D assignment may be TRBD1 or TRBD2 (5 bases each). The CDR3 is 14 amino acids. Per the germline V gene, CDR1 is MNHEY and CDR2 is SMNVEV (reference sequence). V was clipped by 6 bases and J by 5 bases, with 14 bases between them. The CDR3 loop reads CASRPGPPNNEQFF. The CDR3 DNA reads as TGTGCCAGCAGGCCGGGACCCCCAAACAATGAGCAGTTCTTC.

This clonotype was counted many times. The V and J genes are TRBV4-1 and TRBJ2-5; a weak D match, TRBD2 (6 bases). The CDR3 contains 15 residues. V was pared by 4 bases and J by 3 bases, with 15 bases between. CDR1 MGHRA and CDR2 YSYEKL come from the germline V gene. The CDR3 sequence is CASSPNTGLEETQYF. For the CDR3, the DNA is TGCGCCAGCAGCCCGAATACGGGACTCGAAGAGACCCAGTACTTC.

There are many counts of this clonotype. In DNA form, the CDR3 reads TGTGCCAGCACGCCCGGAGGCACCATATATTTT. This encodes CASTPGGTIYF. The chain has TRBV25-1 and TRBJ1-3, with D unclear. The germline V gene has CDR1 MGHDK and CDR2 SYGVNS. The CDR3 covers 11 residues. Deletions cut 7 bases from V and 9 bases from J, with 10 bases between.

By share, this clonotype counts as medium-sized (0.01 to 0.1%). The V gene is TRBV6-2 or TRBV6-3, the J gene TRBJ2-2; D gene ambiguous. CDR1 and CDR2 (germline): MNHEY, SVGEGT. Trimming shortened V by 8 bases and J by 0 bases, and 16 bases separated the two germline ends. The CDR3 runs to 16 residues. DNA for the CDR3: TGTGCCAGCCTACCAAGACTCTTTCCGAACACCGGGGAGCTGTTTTTT. It translates to CASLPRLFPNTGELFF.

The gene calls are TRBV7-2 and TRBJ2-1, with 7 bases lining up with TRBD2. Unmatched junction bases numbered 13, after V lost 2 bases and J lost 6 bases. This CDR3 spans 17 amino acids. From germline, CDR1 is SGHTA and CDR2 FQGNSA. Here the CDR3 reads CASSLYTGGGGGNEQFF. The CDR3 DNA reads as TGTGCCAGCAGCTTATATACTGGGGGGGGGGGGGGCAATGAGCAGTTCTTC.

This clonotype appeared many times. This rearrangement joins TRBV11-2 to TRBJ2-6; TRBD2 is a possible D gene (5 bases). The length of the CDR3 is 16 residues. CDR1 is SGHAT and CDR2 is FQNNGV in the germline V gene. Trimming cost V 4 bases and J 1 base, with 11 bases left between them. CDR3 sequence (DNA): TGTGCCAGCAGCTCAACGGGGTTGTCTGGGGCCAACGTCCTGACTTTC. It encodes CASSSTGLSGANVLTF.

This clonotype was seen just once. A much bigger clone sits one base away, suggesting this may be a read error. The V gene is TRBV5-4, the J gene TRBJ2-1; 8 bases map to TRBD2. CDR3 length: 19 residues. CDR1 SGHNT and CDR2 YYREEE come from the germline V gene (reference sequence). DNA for the CDR3: TGTGCCAGCGGCTTATTGTCGGGAGGGCCGGGTTTCTCCTACAATGAGCAGTTCTTC. Protein sequence: CASGLLSGGPGFSYNEQFF.

In its sample, this clonotype was seen many times. V is TRBV3-1 and J is TRBJ2-3; unclear D gene. V dropped 1 base and J dropped 2 bases, with 16 bases sitting between them. The CDR3 sequence is 17 residues long. Germline values: CDR1 LGHDT, CDR2 YNNKEL (reference sequence). The CDR3 DNA follows: TGTGCCAGCAGCCAAGGGTTGTTCGGGCTAATCACAGATACGCAGTATTTT. As protein: CASSQGLFGLITDTQYF.

This clonotype was seen ten or more times. V and J are TRBV9 and TRBJ1-4; D is undetermined. Germline V gives CDR1 SGDLS, CDR2 YYNGEE. V gave up 3 bases and J gave up 4 bases, with 10 bases separating them. The CDR3 contains 14 residues. The CDR3 region is CASSGPTDNEKLFF. Written as DNA, the CDR3 is TGTGCCAGCAGCGGCCCGACGGATAATGAAAAACTGTTTTTT. The entire variable domain, with the rest obtained from reference TRBV9 and TRBJ1-4, is as follows: DSGVTQTPKHLITATGQRVTLRCSPRSGDLSVYWYQQSLDQGLQFLIQYYNGEERAKGNILERFSAQQFPDLHSELNLSSLELGDSALYFCASSGPTDNEKLFFGSGTQLSVL.

This clonotype was counted many times. The chain is built from TRBV7-2 and TRBJ2-6; no clear D. The CDR3 runs 13 residues. Germline CDR1 is SGHTA and CDR2 is FQGNSA. The V end lost 5 bases, the J end lost 0 bases, and 2 bases lay between the germline ends. The CDR3 region is CASSSSGANVLTF. The DNA of the CDR3 is TGTGCCAGCAGCAGCTCTGGGGCCAACGTCCTGACTTTC.

A note on this clonotype: A read error may be the cause here, since a much bigger clone is one base away. The J gene is TRBJ1-1, the V gene TRBV19; D is unresolved. The CDR3 sequence is 14 residues long. The germline gives CDR1 LNHDA, CDR2 SQIVND (reference sequence). The CDR3 here is CASSIGGSWTAAFF. As DNA, the CDR3 is TGTGCCAGTAGTATAGGAGGGTCTTGGACTGCAGCTTTCTTT.

For this clonotype: A much larger clonotype is one base distant, so this may be a read error. The chain combines TRBV25-1 with TRBJ1-4; D call uncertain. The CDR3 is 15 amino acids. Germline V CDR1 and CDR2: MGHDK, SYGVNS. The CDR3 spells CASSAKLSIGEKLSF. The CDR3 DNA reads TGTGCCAGCAGTGCGAAACTATCAATCGGGGAAAAACTGTCTTTT.

To note about this clonotype: A much more abundant neighbour one base away suggests this may be a read error. The chain couples TRBV11-2 to TRBJ2-2; D unclear. This CDR3 spans 13 amino acids. Germline-derived CDR1 and CDR2 are SGHAT and FQNNGV. CDR3 protein: CASSPRDTRELFF. The CDR3 bases are TGTGCCAGCAGCCCGAGAGACACCCGGGAGCTGTTTTTT.

This clonotype was seen ten or more times. The chain carries TRBV4-1 and TRBJ2-7; tentatively, D is TRBD1 (5 bases). CDR3 size: 15 residues. Germline values: CDR1 MGHRA, CDR2 YSYEKL. V was trimmed by 1 base and J by 3 bases, leaving 13 bases between them. The DNA of the CDR3 is TGCGCCAGCAGCCAAGTCCAGGGATCGGGCTACGAGCAGTACTTC. This translates into CASSQVQGSGYEQYF.

A remark on this clonotype: A clone one base away is much larger, so this may be a read error. The V call is TRBV13, the J call TRBJ2-7; 8 nucleotides align to TRBD2. CDR1 is PRHDT, CDR2 FYEKMQ, per germline (reference sequence). This CDR3 has 14 residues. CDR3 coding DNA: TGTGCCTGCAGCCGGGAGGGGACCCGCTACGAGCAGTACTTC. It encodes CACSREGTRYEQYF.

This clonotype was counted at least ten times. This chain connects TRBV6-1 to TRBJ1-1; TRBD1 might be the D (5 bases). Germline V lookup: CDR1 MNHNS, CDR2 SASEGT. The CDR3 totals 15 residues. Trimming took off 4 bases at V and 0 bases at J, with 12 bases between the two ends. The CDR3 region is CASSGGLTLNTEAFF. The CDR3 DNA reads TGTGCCAGCAGTGGGGGCCTCACTCTGAACACTGAAGCTTTCTTT.

Comment on this clonotype: Since a much larger clone is just one base distant, this may be a read error. J is TRBJ1-6 and V is TRBV7-6, with 9 nucleotides matching TRBD1. The CDR3 is 16 residues long. Germline V CDR1 and CDR2: SGHVS, FNYEAQ. The CDR3 DNA follows: TGTGCCAGCTGCTTAGTGTCGGGACAGGGTAACTCACCCCTCCACTTT. It translates to CASCLVSGQGNSPLHF.

A note on this clonotype: In this CDR3 the conserved last residue, phenylalanine or tryptophan, is missing, so a read error is likely. The chain employs TRBV7-9 and TRBJ2-7; 7 bases map to TRBD1. Per the germline V gene, CDR1 is SEHNR and CDR2 is FQNEAQ (reference sequence). This CDR3 contains 15 residues. Trimming removed 6 bases from V and 6 bases from J; junction bases left unmatched: 14. The CDR3 DNA reads as TGTGCCAGCAGGCGAGAGGGGGCTATGGCGACCGAGCAGTACCTC. Amino acid sequence: CASRREGAMATEQYL.

This clonotype was seen many times. This sequence joins TRBV20-1 and TRBJ2-7, with D perhaps matching TRBD1 (5 bases). V was clipped by 3 bases and J by 0 bases, with 6 bases between them. CDR1 and CDR2 from the germline V gene are DFQATT and SNEGSKA (reference sequence). The CDR3 covers 12 residues. CDR3 DNA: TGCAGTGCTAGGACAGTCTCCTACGAGCAGTACTTC. Its protein product is CSARTVSYEQYF.

This clonotype was observed at least ten times. The chain uses TRBV19 and TRBJ1-6; unclear D gene. Germline loops: CDR1 LNHDA, CDR2 SQIVND (reference sequence). The CDR3 runs 14 residues. V was trimmed by 10 bases and J by 0 bases, leaving 10 bases between them. CDR3 bases: TGTGCCACAAGGCGAAGCTCCTATAATTCACCCCTCCACTTT. Translation gives CATRRSSYNSPLHF.